A single sample gave rise to the 21 T cell receptor beta chains below, sequenced in a study of blood T cell repertoires in COVID-19. Assay: immunoSEQ multiplex PCR; the TCRdb copy retains only in-frame clones and omits some. The table records some 220,000 clones, 84% of them present only once. The sequenced sample was peripheral blood. The receptors here all came from a man over 45 with active or convalescent COVID-19.

The V gene is TRBV2, the J gene TRBJ2-1, with TRBD2 matching 7 bases. J lost 15 bases, V lost 4 bases, and 15 bases had no gene match. This CDR3 is built from 14 residues. Germline CDR1 is SNHLY and CDR2 is FYNNEI. CDR3 protein: CASSARLAPGGWFF. CDR3 in DNA: TGTGCCAGCAGTGCTAGACTAGCCCCGGGGGGATGGTTCTTC.

The chain has TRBV9 and TRBJ2-5, with 8 bases that match TRBD1. The CDR3 is 14 amino acids. CDR1 and CDR2 (germline): SGDLS, YYNGEE. Trimming at V came to 4 bases and at J to 5 bases, leaving 7 bases not matched to a gene. The CDR3 sequence: CASSRGTGGETQYF. Written as DNA, the CDR3 is TGTGCCAGCAGCCGGGGGACAGGCGGGGAGACCCAGTACTTC.

This rearrangement joins TRBV7-8 to TRBJ2-7, with 8 bases lining up with TRBD1. The ends lost 6 bases at V and 5 bases at J; junction bases unmatched: 6. This CDR3 is 13 amino acids long. Germline-derived CDR1 and CDR2 are SGHVS and FQNEAQ. The CDR3 DNA is TGTGCCAGCAGATCAGGGGGCAGGGACGAGCAGTACTTC. This encodes CASRSGGRDEQYF.

The CDR3 region is CASSQTGNEQFF. CDR3 nucleotide sequence: TGCGCCAGCAGCCAGACAGGCAATGAGCAGTTCTTC. This rearrangement joins TRBV5-1 to TRBJ2-1; TRBD1 is a possible D gene (6 bases). The germline V gene encodes CDR1 SGHRS and CDR2 YFSETQ. The CDR3 consists of 12 residues. V was clipped by 4 bases and J by 6 bases, with 8 bases between them.

V and J are TRBV27 and TRBJ1-5; perhaps TRBD1 as D (6 bases). The CDR3 length is 14 residues. Germline V gene data show CDR1 as MNHEY and CDR2 as SMNVEV (reference sequence). The ends were cut back, 5 bases at V and 6 bases at J, with 14 bases in the middle. The CDR3 DNA sequence: TGTGCCAGCAGTCAGACTACAGGGTTTCAGCCCCAGCATTTT. It specifies CASSQTTGFQPQHF.

J is TRBJ2-6 and V is TRBV19; 13 bases are a match to TRBD2. This CDR3 comprises 17 residues. Germline CDR1 reads LNHDA; CDR2 reads SQIVND (reference sequence). V trimming: 6 bases; J trimming: 3 bases; junction bases outside the gene matches: 5. DNA for the CDR3: TGTGCCAGTAGCACTAGCGGGGGGGCCTTTGGGGCCAACGTCCTGACTTTC. Translating gives CASSTSGGAFGANVLTF.

V and J are TRBV7-9 and TRBJ1-1, with 10 bases matching TRBD1. The V gene's germline CDR1 is SEHNR and CDR2 FQNEAQ (reference sequence). This CDR3 contains 15 residues. V trimming: 6 bases; J trimming: 5 bases; junction bases outside the gene matches: 9. The CDR3 spells CASRRQGARGTEAFF. The DNA of the CDR3 is TGTGCCAGCAGGCGACAGGGGGCGCGGGGGACTGAAGCTTTCTTT.

The rearrangement uses TRBV20-1 and TRBJ2-1, with TRBD1 as a possible D gene (6 bases). Trimming pared 5 bases from V and 10 bases from J, leaving 12 bases between. This CDR3 is built from 11 residues. Per the germline V gene, CDR1 is DFQATT and CDR2 is SNEGSKA (reference sequence). CDR3 amino acids: CSAHTGKEQFF. The CDR3 coding sequence is TGCAGTGCTCATACAGGGAAAGAGCAGTTCTTC.

The sample holds many counts of this clone. The chain links TRBV5-1 to TRBJ1-3; D gene uncertain. Germline V lookup: CDR1 SGHRS, CDR2 YFSETQ. The V end lost 0 bases, the J end lost 0 bases, and 4 bases lay between the germline ends. The CDR3 length is 14 residues. DNA for the CDR3: TGCGCCAGCAGCTTGGTGAGCTCTGGAAACACCATATATTTT. It translates to CASSLVSSGNTIYF. Supplemented by reference TRBV5-1 and TRBJ1-3, the full variable domain reads KAGVTQTPRYLIKTRGQQVTLSCSPISGHRSVSWYQQTPGQGLQFLFEYFSETQRNKGNFPGRFSGRQFSNSRSEMNVSTLELGDSALYLCASSLVSSGNTIYFGEGSWLTVV.

This clone was counted once. CDR3 amino acids: CAWSAGTGIRQPQHF. The CDR3, as DNA: TGTGCCTGGAGTGCCGGGACAGGGATTCGACAGCCCCAGCATTTT. The chain links TRBV30 to TRBJ1-5; 9 bases are a match to TRBD1. V was clipped by 1 base and J by 7 bases; unmatched bases: 8. Germline CDR1 GTSNPN, CDR2 SVGIG (reference sequence). This CDR3 is 15 amino acids long. Complete variable domain (other parts from reference TRBV30 and TRBJ1-5): SQTIHQWPATLVQPVGSPLSLECTVEGTSNPNLYWYRQAAGRGLQLLFYSVGIGQISSEVPQNLSASRPQDRQFILSSKKLLLSDSGFYLCAWSAGTGIRQPQHFGDGTRLSIL.

The chain couples TRBV7-2 to TRBJ1-5, with 8 bases identical to TRBD1. Germline V gene sequence: CDR1 SGHTA, CDR2 FQGNSA. V gave up 2 bases and J gave up 7 bases; unmatched junction bases: 4. This CDR3 is built from 14 residues. In DNA, the CDR3 is TGTGCCAGCAGCTTACGACAGGGGTTGCAGCCCCAGCATTTT. Translation: CASSLRQGLQPQHF.

This chain connects TRBV6-6 to TRBJ1-6, with D unresolved. Trimming left V 5 bases short and J 0 bases short, with 11 bases between. The CDR3 loop spans 16 amino acids. Germline V gene data show CDR1 as MNHNY and CDR2 as SVGAGI (reference sequence). DNA of the CDR3: TGTGCCAGCAGTCCCCTCACGAGCTCCTATAATTCACCCCTCCACTTT. This translates into CASSPLTSSYNSPLHF.

This clone was found once. The chain joins TRBV28 to TRBJ2-1, with 9 bases matching TRBD2. The germline gives CDR1 MDHEN, CDR2 SYDVKM. V dropped 3 bases and J dropped 8; count of bases not matched to a gene: 8. This CDR3 has 15 amino acids. The CDR3 is CASSLGSGRFDEQFF. The CDR3 DNA follows: TGTGCCAGCAGTTTGGGTAGCGGGAGATTTGATGAGCAGTTCTTC.

The rearrangement joins TRBV11-2 to TRBJ1-2; 8 bases align to TRBD1. Germline V gene sequence: CDR1 SGHAT, CDR2 FQNNGV. The CDR3 consists of 17 residues. Trimming cost V 1 base and J 0 bases; bases outside gene matches: 7. CDR3 in amino acids: CASSLVRRDRTNYGYTF. CDR3 DNA: TGTGCCAGCAGCTTAGTTAGACGGGACAGGACTAACTATGGCTACACCTTC.

This chain links TRBV10-2 with TRBJ1-2; 10 bases are shared with TRBD1. V was pared by 6 bases and J by 1 base, with 5 bases of the junction left unmatched. Germline-derived CDR1 and CDR2 are WSHSY and SAAADI. The CDR3 sequence is 15 residues long. CDR3 amino acids: CASSGWDRGNYGYTF. In nucleotides, the CDR3 is TGCGCCAGCAGCGGATGGGACAGGGGTAACTATGGCTACACCTTC.

This chain joins TRBV11-2 and TRBJ1-1; TRBD1 matches at 7 bases. The length of the CDR3 is 15 residues. In germline, CDR1 is SGHAT, CDR2 FQNNGV. After removal of 0 bases from V and 1 base from J, the junction contained 2 bases not matched to a gene. CDR3 loop: CASSLEGGWNTEAFF. The CDR3 DNA sequence: TGTGCCAGCAGCTTAGAAGGGGGCTGGAACACTGAAGCTTTCTTT.

The chain carries TRBV29-1 and TRBJ2-3; 11 bases are a match to TRBD1. Germline-derived CDR1 and CDR2 are SQVTM and ANQGSEA. The V and J ends lost 8 bases and 1 base, in that order; junction bases with no gene match: 14. The CDR3 contains 17 residues. CDR3 amino acids: CSTSGTGGLAGTDTQYF. In nucleotides, the CDR3 is TGCAGCACGTCCGGGACAGGGGGACTAGCCGGCACAGATACGCAGTATTTT.

The chain employs TRBV29-1 and TRBJ2-2; no firm D call. V was trimmed by 4 bases and J by 3 bases, leaving 3 bases between them. Per the germline V gene, CDR1 is SQVTM and CDR2 is ANQGSEA. The CDR3 covers 11 residues. The CDR3 protein is CSVGDTGELFF. In DNA form, the CDR3 reads TGCAGCGTTGGAGACACCGGGGAGCTGTTTTTT.

The chain employs TRBV7-8 and TRBJ2-7; 8 positions agree with TRBD2. Germline V CDR1 and CDR2: SGHVS, FQNEAQ. The CDR3 has 16 residues. V shed 3 bases, J shed 4 bases, and the junction held 11 bases outside the gene matches. The CDR3 region is CASSFLYGRAEYEQYF. CDR3 bases: TGTGCCAGCAGCTTTCTTTACGGGAGGGCCGAATACGAGCAGTACTTC.

This clone was counted a single time. The V call is TRBV27, the J call TRBJ1-4; D possibly corresponds to TRBD1 (6 bases). Trimming cost V 4 bases and J 8 bases, with 14 bases left between them. CDR3 length: 14 residues. Looked up from germline, CDR1 is MNHEY and CDR2 is SMNVEV (reference sequence). CDR3 region: CASSSGTLSEKLFF. CDR3 sequence (DNA): TGTGCCAGCAGTTCCGGGACATTATCGGAAAAACTGTTTTTT.

The gene calls are TRBV5-1 and TRBJ2-7, with TRBD1 matching 11 bases. CDR1 is SGHRS, CDR2 YFSETQ, per germline. J was trimmed by 7 bases and V by 3 bases; bases with no gene match: 9. The CDR3 runs 15 residues. The CDR3: CASSSQDRGLREQYF. The CDR3 nucleotides are TGCGCCAGCAGCTCCCAGGACAGGGGGCTCAGGGAGCAGTACTTC.